A selection of T cell receptor beta chains follows, all from one sample in a study of blood T cell repertoires in COVID-19. Generated by immunoSEQ multiplex PCR, the TCRdb table keeps only in-frame clones and is missing some. Here the sample spans roughly 190,000 clones, 84% being singletons. The sequenced sample was peripheral blood. The receptors shown here come from a woman aged 65 to 85 with COVID-19, enrolled during active disease. Each CDR3 is given with its conserved first and last residue. A D gene is named only where the DNA matches it firmly. Expanded clones get a size class; other rows say once, few or many, or leave the size out.

D | J | V | size | CDR3 | DNA
TRBD1 | TRBJ2-3 | TRBV13 | few | CASSSPGTGGADTQYF | TGTGCCAGCAGCTCCCCCGGGACAGGGGGCGCAGATACGCAGTATTTT
- | TRBJ1-6 | TRBV7-2 | - | CASSQVGRGSSYNSPLHF | TGTGCCAGCAGCCAGGTTGGGCGCGGGAGCTCCTATAATTCACCCCTCCACTTT
TRBD1 | TRBJ1-4 | TRBV2 | - | CASNPGTDNKAATNEKLFF | TGTGCCAGCAACCCGGGGACAGATAATAAGGCTGCAACTAATGAAAAACTGTTTTTT
TRBD1 | TRBJ1-1 | TRBV19 | - | CASSRDGQGRTEAFF | TGTGCCAGTAGTCGGGACGGACAGGGCCGAACTGAAGCTTTCTTT
TRBD1 | TRBJ2-1 | TRBV5-4 | - | CASSPGQGEQFF | TGTGCCAGCAGCCCAGGACAGGGTGAGCAGTTCTTC
TRBD1 | TRBJ2-1 | TRBV7-8 | - | CASSRGQGWDNEQFF | TGTGCCAGCAGCCGCGGACAGGGATGGGACAATGAGCAGTTCTTC
TRBD2 | TRBJ2-4 | TRBV4-1 | - | CASSQDGVGGDIQYF | TGCGCCAGCAGCCAAGATGGTGTCGGGGGGGACATTCAGTACTTC
TRBD1 | TRBJ1-1 | TRBV28 | - | CASSPPGQGRTEAFF | TGTGCCAGCAGTCCTCCAGGACAGGGAAGGACTGAAGCTTTCTTT
TRBD2 | TRBJ2-7 | TRBV28 | - | CASVPLAGGYEQYF | TGTGCCAGCGTCCCCTTAGCGGGAGGGTACGAGCAGTACTTC
- | TRBJ1-6 | TRBV9 | - | CASSVGGGGNSPLHF | TGTGCCAGCAGCGTAGGCGGGGGGGGGAATTCACCCCTCCACTTT
- | TRBJ1-4 | TRBV30 | - | CALNEQVNEKLFF | TGTGCCTTGAATGAACAGGTTAATGAAAAACTGTTTTTT
- | TRBJ1-3 | TRBV25-1 | - | CASSNGALTGNTIYF | TGTGCCAGCAGTAACGGAGCTTTGACTGGAAACACCATATATTTT
TRBD1 | TRBJ1-2 | TRBV30 | - | CAWSRTGDNYGYTF | TGTGCCTGGAGTCGGACAGGGGATAACTATGGCTACACCTTC
TRBD1 | TRBJ2-1 | TRBV5-1 | - | CASSLGGTGVYNEQFF | TGCGCCAGCAGCTTGGGTGGGACAGGGGTGTACAATGAGCAGTTCTTC
TRBD2 | TRBJ2-5 | TRBV6-5 | - | CASSYGGEETQYF | TGTGCCAGCAGTTATGGGGGGGAGGAGACCCAGTACTTC
- | TRBJ1-6 | TRBV9 | - | CASSVSGDGNSPLHF | TGTGCCAGCAGCGTGTCCGGGGATGGTAATTCACCCCTCCACTTT
- | TRBJ1-1 | TRBV28 | - | CASSLSRGPLTEAFF | TGTGCCAGCAGTTTATCGCGGGGCCCCCTAACTGAAGCTTTCTTT
- | TRBJ2-5 | TRBV10-3 | - | CAISQQETQYF | TGTGCCATCAGCCAACAAGAGACCCAGTACTTC
- | TRBJ1-3 | TRBV7-8 | - | CASSLVGGRNTIYF | TGTGCCAGCAGCTTAGTGGGCGGGCGAAACACCATATATTTT
- | TRBJ1-4 | TRBV9 | once | CASSGMWGAEKLFF | TGTGCCAGCAGCGGAATGTGGGGAGCCGAAAAACTGTTTTTT
TRBD1 | TRBJ1-1 | TRBV18 | - | CASSPTGVGPEAFF | TGTGCCAGCTCACCTACAGGGGTAGGTCCTGAAGCTTTCTTT
TRBD2 | TRBJ2-1 | TRBV7-8 | - | CASSSEAGGSYNEQFF | TGTGCCAGCAGCTCCGAAGCGGGGGGGTCCTACAATGAGCAGTTCTTC
TRBD1 | TRBJ2-7 | TRBV5-1 | - | CASSPDLGQGAYEQYF | TGCGCCAGCAGCCCCGATTTGGGACAGGGGGCATACGAGCAGTACTTC
TRBD1 | TRBJ2-2 | TRBV27 | - | CASSLIRGPDTGELFF | TGTGCCAGCAGTTTAATCAGGGGGCCTGATACCGGGGAGCTGTTTTTT
TRBD1 | TRBJ2-1 | TRBV24-1 | - | CATSDPGQGNEQFF | TGTGCCACCAGTGACCCTGGACAGGGCAATGAGCAGTTCTTC
TRBD2 | TRBJ2-5 | TRBV5-1 | once | CASTRGGEETQYF | TGCGCCAGCACGCGCGGGGGGGAAGAGACCCAGTACTTC
- | TRBJ1-3 | TRBV30 | - | CAWSPSPHTIYF | TGTGCCTGGAGCCCGAGTCCCCACACCATATATTTT
- | TRBJ1-1 | TRBV28 | - | CASSPTGRNTEAFF | TGTGCCAGCAGCCCTACAGGGAGGAACACTGAAGCTTTCTTT
- | TRBJ2-7 | TRBV3-1/TRBV3-2 | - | CASSPPGAYEQYF | TGTGCCAGCAGCCCCCCGGGTGCCTACGAGCAGTACTTC
TRBD2 | TRBJ2-1 | TRBV9 | - | CASSVRGGLDEQFF | TGTGCCAGCAGCGTCCGGGGGGGCCTGGATGAGCAGTTCTTC
- | TRBJ1-5 | TRBV18 | - | CASSQEGDQPQHF | TGTGCCAGCTCACAGGAGGGAGACCAGCCCCAGCATTTT
- | TRBJ1-5 | TRBV27 | - | CASSLRWRGDSNQPQHF | TGTGCCAGCAGTTTAAGATGGCGGGGAGACAGCAATCAGCCCCAGCATTTT
TRBD2 | TRBJ2-3 | TRBV20-1 | - | CSASLQNSGIRADTQYF | TGCAGTGCTAGTTTACAAAACAGCGGGATTAGGGCAGATACGCAGTATTTT
TRBD2 | TRBJ2-5 | TRBV2 | - | CASRGTSGGTQYF | TGTGCCAGCAGGGGAACTAGCGGGGGGACCCAGTACTTC
- | TRBJ2-3 | TRBV2 | - | CASRRGGSEDTQYF | TGTGCCAGCAGGCGTGGGGGCTCGGAAGATACGCAGTATTTT
- | TRBJ2-1 | TRBV3-1/TRBV3-2 | - | CASSQERYNEQFF | TGTGCCAGCAGCCAAGAACGGTACAATGAGCAGTTCTTC
- | TRBJ1-2 | TRBV28 | - | CASSGPSGYTF | TGTGCCAGCAGTGGCCCAAGTGGCTACACCTTC